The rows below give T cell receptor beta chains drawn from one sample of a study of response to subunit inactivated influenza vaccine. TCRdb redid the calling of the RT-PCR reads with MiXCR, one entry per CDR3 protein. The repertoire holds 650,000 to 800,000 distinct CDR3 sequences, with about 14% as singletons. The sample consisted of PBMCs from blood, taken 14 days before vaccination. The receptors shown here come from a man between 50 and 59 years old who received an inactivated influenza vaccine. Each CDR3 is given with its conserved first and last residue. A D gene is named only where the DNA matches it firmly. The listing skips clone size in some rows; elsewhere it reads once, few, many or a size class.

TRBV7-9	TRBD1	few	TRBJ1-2	TGTGCCAGCAGCCGACAGGGGGCTGAGGGCTACACCTTC	CASSRQGAEGYTF
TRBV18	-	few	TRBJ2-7	TGTGCCAGCTCACCCATAAGCGGATCCTACGAGCAGTACTTC	CASSPISGSYEQYF
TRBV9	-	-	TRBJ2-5	TGTGCCAGCAGCGTCGGGACAAGAAACCAAGAGACCCAGTACTTC	CASSVGTRNQETQYF
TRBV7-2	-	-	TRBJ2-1	TGTGCCAGCAGCTTAGCTAGCTTGGTCGGCAATGAGCAGTTCTTC	CASSLASLVGNEQFF
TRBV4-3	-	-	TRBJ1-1	TGCGCCAGCAGCCAAGAAATTATGGTGAACACTGAAGCTTTCTTT	CASSQEIMVNTEAFF
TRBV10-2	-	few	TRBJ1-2	TGCGCCAGCAGTGAGTCGTGGGATGGCTACACCTTC	CASSESWDGYTF
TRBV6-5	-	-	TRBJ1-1	TGTGCCACTACAATGAACACTGAAGCTTTCTTT	CATTMNTEAFF
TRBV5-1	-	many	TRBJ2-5	TGCGCCAGCAACCCAGGAGCGGAGACCCAGTACTTC	CASNPGAETQYF
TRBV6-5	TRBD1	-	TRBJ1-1	TGTGCCAGCAGTTGGAGGACAGGGGCTGAAGCTTTCTTT	CASSWRTGAEAFF
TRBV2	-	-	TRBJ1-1	TGTGCCACCGGCAAGCAGGGTGAAGCTTTCTTT	CATGKQGEAFF
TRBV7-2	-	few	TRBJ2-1	TGTGCCAGCAGCTTCCAGTATGAGCAGTTCTTC	CASSFQYEQFF
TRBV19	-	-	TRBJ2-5	TGTGCCAGTAGTATAGCCCTCAAAGAGACCCAGTACTTC	CASSIALKETQYF
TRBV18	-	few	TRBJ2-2	TGTGCCAGCTCACCTCGTTGGGGAGCGAACACCGGGGAGCTGTTTTTT	CASSPRWGANTGELFF
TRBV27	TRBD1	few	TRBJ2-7	TGTGCCAGCAGCCGGGACAGCGTAACCTACGAGCAGTACTTC	CASSRDSVTYEQYF
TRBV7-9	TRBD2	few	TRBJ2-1	TGTGCCGGAACTAGCGCCCACAATGAGCAGTTCTTC	CAGTSAHNEQFF
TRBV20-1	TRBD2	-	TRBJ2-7	TGCAGTACCTTTAGCGGGAGTGACTACGAGCAGTACTTC	CSTFSGSDYEQYF
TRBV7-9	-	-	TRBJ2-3	TGTGCCAGCAGCCTCCGACGGGGGGCTATGACAGATACGCAGTATTTT	CASSLRRGAMTDTQYF
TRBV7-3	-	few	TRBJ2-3	TGTGCCAGCAGCTTAAGTGGAGGGTACACAGATACGCAGTATTTT	CASSLSGGYTDTQYF
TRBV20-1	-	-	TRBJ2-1	TGCAGTGCTAGATCGGGGGGCCCTTACAATGAGCAGTTCTTC	CSARSGGPYNEQFF
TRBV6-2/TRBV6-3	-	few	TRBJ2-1	TGTGCCAGCAGTTACTCAGTACAGGGTGGGAATGAGCAGTTCTTC	CASSYSVQGGNEQFF
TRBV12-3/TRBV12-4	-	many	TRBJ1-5	TGTGCCAGCAGCCAACAGAACAATCAGCCCCAGCATTTT	CASSQQNNQPQHF
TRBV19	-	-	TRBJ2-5	TGTGCCAGTAGCGGATCAGGGGCGGATGGGATGGAGACCCAGTACTTC	CASSGSGADGMETQYF
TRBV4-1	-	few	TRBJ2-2	TGCGCCAGCAGCTACGCCGGGACACGGGGATCGGCCGGGGAGCTGTTTTTT	CASSYAGTRGSAGELFF
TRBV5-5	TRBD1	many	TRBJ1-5	TGTGCCATCAAACCGGGACAGTCCCGTCGAGTCTGTCAGCCCCAGCATTTT	CAIKPGQSRRVCQPQHF
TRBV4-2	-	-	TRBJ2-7	TGTGCCAGCAGCCCCGGGACCTTCTCCTACGAGCAGTACTTC	CASSPGTFSYEQYF
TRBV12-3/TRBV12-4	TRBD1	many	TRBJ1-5	TGTGCCAGCAGTTTTAGACAGGGTCACCAGCCCCAGCATTTT	CASSFRQGHQPQHF
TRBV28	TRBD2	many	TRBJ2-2	TGTGCCAGCAGTCCAGGACTAGCGGGAAGATCGAACACCGGGGAGCTGTTTTTT	CASSPGLAGRSNTGELFF
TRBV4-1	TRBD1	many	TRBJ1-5	TGCGCCAGCAGCCAAGATCGGACAGGAAATCAGCCCCAGCATTTT	CASSQDRTGNQPQHF
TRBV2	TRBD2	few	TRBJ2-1	TGTGCCAGCAGTCGGGGCGGGAGGGGGAATGAGCAGTTCTTC	CASSRGGRGNEQFF
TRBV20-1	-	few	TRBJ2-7	TGCAGTGCTAGACTCCGGGGGAATCGCTACGAGCAGTACTTC	CSARLRGNRYEQYF
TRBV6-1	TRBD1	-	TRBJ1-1	TGTGCCAGCAGTGCTAAGTTGCAGGGGGCGTCGGCTTTCTTT	CASSAKLQGASAFF
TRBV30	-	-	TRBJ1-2	TGTGCCTGGTCCAAGGAGACCTATGGCTACACCTTC	CAWSKETYGYTF
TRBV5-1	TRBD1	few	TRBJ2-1	TGCGCCAGCAGCCCCCCCGGACAGGCGACAGGTAATGAGCAGTTCTTC	CASSPPGQATGNEQFF
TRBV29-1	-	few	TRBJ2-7	TGCAGCGTCCTAAAACTGAGGGACACTGCCTACGAGCAGTACTTC	CSVLKLRDTAYEQYF
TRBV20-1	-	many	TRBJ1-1	TGCAGTGCCACCGGCAGGGGAGCTTTCTTT	CSATGRGAFF
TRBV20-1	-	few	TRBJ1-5	TGCAGTGCTCAAACCCGGGCCAGCCCCAATCAGCCCCAGCATTTT	CSAQTRASPNQPQHF
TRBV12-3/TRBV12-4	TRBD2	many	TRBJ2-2	TGTGCCAGCAGCAGGGACTACGCGAACACCGGGGAGCTGTTTTTT	CASSRDYANTGELFF
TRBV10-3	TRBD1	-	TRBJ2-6	TGTGCCAGCAGGACAGGGGGCGGTGGGGCCAACGTCCTGACTTTC	CASRTGGGGANVLTF